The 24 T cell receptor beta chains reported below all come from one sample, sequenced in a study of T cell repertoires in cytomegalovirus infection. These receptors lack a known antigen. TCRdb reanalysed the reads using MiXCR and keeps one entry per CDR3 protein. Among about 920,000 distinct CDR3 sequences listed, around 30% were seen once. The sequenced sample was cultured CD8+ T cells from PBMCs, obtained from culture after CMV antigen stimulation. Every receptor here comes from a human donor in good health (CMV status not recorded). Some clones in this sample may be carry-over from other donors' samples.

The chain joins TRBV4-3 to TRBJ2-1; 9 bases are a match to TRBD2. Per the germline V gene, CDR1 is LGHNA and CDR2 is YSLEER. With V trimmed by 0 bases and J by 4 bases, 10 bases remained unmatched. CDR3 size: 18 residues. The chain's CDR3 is CASSQEGVAGVLYNEQFF. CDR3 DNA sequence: TGCGCCAGCAGCCAAGAGGGGGTAGCGGGGGTACTATACAATGAGCAGTTCTTC.

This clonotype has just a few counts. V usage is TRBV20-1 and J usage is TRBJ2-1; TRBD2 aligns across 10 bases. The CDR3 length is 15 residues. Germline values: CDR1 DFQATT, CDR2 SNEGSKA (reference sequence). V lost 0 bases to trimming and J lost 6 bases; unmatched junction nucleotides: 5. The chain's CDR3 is CSARDLGLAINEQFF. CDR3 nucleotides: TGCAGTGCTAGAGATCTGGGACTAGCGATCAATGAGCAGTTCTTC.

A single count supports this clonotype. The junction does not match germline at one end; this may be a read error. DNA for the CDR3: TGTGCTAGCAGCTTAGAGCCTACTAGCGGGGGGGCACTAGATACGCAGTATTTT. As protein: CASSLEPTSGGALDTQYF. The V and J genes are TRBV7-6 and TRBJ2-3; TRBD2 aligns across 13 bases. The CDR3 is made up of 18 amino acids. Germline CDR1 reads SGHVS; CDR2 reads FNYEAQ.

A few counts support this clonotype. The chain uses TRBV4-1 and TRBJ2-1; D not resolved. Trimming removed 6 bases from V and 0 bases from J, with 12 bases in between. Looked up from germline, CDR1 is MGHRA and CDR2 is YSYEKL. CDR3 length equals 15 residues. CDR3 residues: CASSLTEASYNEQFF. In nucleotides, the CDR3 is TGCGCCAGCAGTCTTACAGAAGCCTCCTACAATGAGCAGTTCTTC.

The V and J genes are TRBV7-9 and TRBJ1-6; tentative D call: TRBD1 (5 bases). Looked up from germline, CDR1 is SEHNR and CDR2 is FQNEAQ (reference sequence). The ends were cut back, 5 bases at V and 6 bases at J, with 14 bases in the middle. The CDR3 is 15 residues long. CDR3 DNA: TGTGCCAGCAGCCCGACAGTAAGCTTTAATTCACCCCTCCACTTT. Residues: CASSPTVSFNSPLHF.

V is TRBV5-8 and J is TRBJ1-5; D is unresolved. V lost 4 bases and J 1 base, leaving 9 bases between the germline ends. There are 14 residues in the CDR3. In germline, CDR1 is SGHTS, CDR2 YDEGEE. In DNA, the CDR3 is TGTGCCAGCAGCGGTGGAATGAGCAATCAGCCCCAGCATTTT. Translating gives CASSGGMSNQPQHF. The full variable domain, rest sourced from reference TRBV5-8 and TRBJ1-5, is EAGVTQSPTHLIKTRGQQATLRCSPISGHTSVYWYQQALGLGLQFLLWYDEGEERNRGNFPPRFSGRQFPNYSSELNVNALELEDSALYLCASSGGMSNQPQHFGDGTRLSIL.

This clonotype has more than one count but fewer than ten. CDR3: CASSAGTGNYGYTF. In DNA, the CDR3 is TGTGCCAGCAGTGCCGGGACAGGGAACTATGGCTACACCTTC. This chain joins TRBV25-1 and TRBJ1-2; 9 bases agree with TRBD1. J was trimmed by 2 bases and V by 4 bases; bases with no gene match: 2. CDR1 is MGHDK and CDR2 is SYGVNS in the germline V gene. The CDR3 runs to 14 residues.

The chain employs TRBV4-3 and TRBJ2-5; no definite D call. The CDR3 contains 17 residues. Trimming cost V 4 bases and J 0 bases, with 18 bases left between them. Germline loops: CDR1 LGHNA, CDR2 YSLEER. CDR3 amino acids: CASSLRNSRSYQETQYF. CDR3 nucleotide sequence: TGCGCCAGCAGCCTTAGGAACAGCCGAAGCTACCAAGAGACCCAGTACTTC.

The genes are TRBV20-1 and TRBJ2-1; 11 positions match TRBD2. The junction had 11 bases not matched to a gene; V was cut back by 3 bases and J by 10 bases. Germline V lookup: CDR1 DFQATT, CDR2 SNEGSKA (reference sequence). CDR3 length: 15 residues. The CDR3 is CSASAIAGGPREQFF. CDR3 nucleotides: TGCAGTGCTAGCGCTATAGCGGGGGGGCCTCGAGAGCAGTTCTTC.

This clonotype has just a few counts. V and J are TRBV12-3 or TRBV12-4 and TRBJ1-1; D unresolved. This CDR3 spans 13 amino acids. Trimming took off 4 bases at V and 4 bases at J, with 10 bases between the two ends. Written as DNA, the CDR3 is TGTGCCAGCAGTTGGGTCAGCAGCACTGAAGCTTTCTTT. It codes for CASSWVSSTEAFF.

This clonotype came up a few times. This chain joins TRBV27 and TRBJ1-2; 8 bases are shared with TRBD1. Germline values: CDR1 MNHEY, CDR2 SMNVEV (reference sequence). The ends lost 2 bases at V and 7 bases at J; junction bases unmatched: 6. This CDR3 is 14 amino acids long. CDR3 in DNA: TGTGCCAGCAGTTTAGACAGGGGAACGAGTGGCTACACCTTC. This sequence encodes CASSLDRGTSGYTF.

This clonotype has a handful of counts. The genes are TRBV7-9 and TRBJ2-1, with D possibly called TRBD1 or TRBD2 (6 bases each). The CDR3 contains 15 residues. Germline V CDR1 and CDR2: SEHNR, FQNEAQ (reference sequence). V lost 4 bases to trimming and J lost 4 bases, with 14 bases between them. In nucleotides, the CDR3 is TGTGCCAGCAGCTCCCCGGGGGCGGGGTACAATGAGCAGTTCTTC. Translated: CASSSPGAGYNEQFF. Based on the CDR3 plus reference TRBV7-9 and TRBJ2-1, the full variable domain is DTGVSQNPRHKITKRGQNVTFRCDPISEHNRLYWYRQTLGQGPEFLTYFQNEAQLEKSRLLSDRFSAERPKGSFSTLEIQRTEQGDSAMYLCASSSPGAGYNEQFFGPGTRLTVL.

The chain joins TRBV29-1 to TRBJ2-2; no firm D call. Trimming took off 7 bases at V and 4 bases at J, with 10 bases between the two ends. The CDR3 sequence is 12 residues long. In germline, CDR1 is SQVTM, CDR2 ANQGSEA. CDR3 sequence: CSATEGTGELFF. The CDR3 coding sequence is TGCAGCGCCACCGAAGGCACCGGGGAGCTGTTTTTT.

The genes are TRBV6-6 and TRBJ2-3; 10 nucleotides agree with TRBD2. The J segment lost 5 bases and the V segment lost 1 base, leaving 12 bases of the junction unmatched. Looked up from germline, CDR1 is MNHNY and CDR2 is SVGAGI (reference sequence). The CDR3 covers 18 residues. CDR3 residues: CASSYLSSGGPVVDTQYF. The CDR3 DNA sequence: TGTGCCAGCAGTTACTTGAGTAGCGGGGGGCCGGTGGTAGATACGCAGTATTTT.

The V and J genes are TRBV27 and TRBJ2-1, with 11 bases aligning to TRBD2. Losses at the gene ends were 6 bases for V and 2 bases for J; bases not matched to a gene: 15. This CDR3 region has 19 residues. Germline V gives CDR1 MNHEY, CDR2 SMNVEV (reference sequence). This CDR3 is CASRFFGTSGLETYNEQFF. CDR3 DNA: TGTGCCAGCAGATTCTTCGGGACTAGCGGCCTCGAAACCTACAATGAGCAGTTCTTC.

The CDR3 region is CSAIPPGTGYQASYGYTF. The CDR3 DNA sequence: TGCAGTGCTATCCCACCCGGGACAGGGTATCAGGCCTCCTATGGCTACACCTTC. The chain combines TRBV20-1 with TRBJ1-2; 9 bases map to TRBD1. CDR1 is DFQATT, CDR2 SNEGSKA, per germline (reference sequence). The CDR3 has 18 amino acids. V was clipped by 4 bases and J by 4 bases; unmatched bases: 19.

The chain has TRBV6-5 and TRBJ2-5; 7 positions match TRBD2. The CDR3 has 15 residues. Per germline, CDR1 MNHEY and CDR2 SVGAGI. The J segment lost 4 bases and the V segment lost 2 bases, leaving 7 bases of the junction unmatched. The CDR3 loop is CASSYPGPGGETQYF. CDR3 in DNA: TGTGCCAGCAGTTACCCGGGGCCGGGGGGAGAGACCCAGTACTTC.

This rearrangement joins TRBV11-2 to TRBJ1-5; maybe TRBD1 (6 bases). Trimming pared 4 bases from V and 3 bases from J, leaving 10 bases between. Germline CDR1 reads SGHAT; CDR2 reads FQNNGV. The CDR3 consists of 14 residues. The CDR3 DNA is TGTGCCAGCAGCTCAGGGGCCGCCAATCAGCCCCAGCATTTT. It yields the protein CASSSGAANQPQHF.

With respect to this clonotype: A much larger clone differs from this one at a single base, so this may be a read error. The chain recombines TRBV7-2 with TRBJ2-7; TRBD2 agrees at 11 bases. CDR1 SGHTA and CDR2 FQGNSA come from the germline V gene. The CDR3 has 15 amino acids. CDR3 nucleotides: TGTGCCAGCAGACGCCCACTAGCGGGGGTTTACGAGCTGTACTTC. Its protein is CASRRPLAGVYELYF.

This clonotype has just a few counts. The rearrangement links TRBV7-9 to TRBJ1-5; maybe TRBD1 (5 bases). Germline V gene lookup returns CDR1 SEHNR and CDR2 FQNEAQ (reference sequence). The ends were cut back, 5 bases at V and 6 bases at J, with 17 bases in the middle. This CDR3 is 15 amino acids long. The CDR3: CASSPSSGGIQPQHF. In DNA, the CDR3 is TGTGCCAGCAGCCCTAGCTCGGGGGGGATTCAGCCCCAGCATTTT.

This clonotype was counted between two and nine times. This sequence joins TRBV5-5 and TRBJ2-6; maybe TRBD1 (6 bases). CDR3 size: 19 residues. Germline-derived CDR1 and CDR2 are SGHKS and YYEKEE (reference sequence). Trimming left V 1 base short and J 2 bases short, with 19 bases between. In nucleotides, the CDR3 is TGTGCCAGCAGCTTGTATTTCGTCACACCAGGGGCTGGGGCCAACGTCCTGACTTTC. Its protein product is CASSLYFVTPGAGANVLTF.

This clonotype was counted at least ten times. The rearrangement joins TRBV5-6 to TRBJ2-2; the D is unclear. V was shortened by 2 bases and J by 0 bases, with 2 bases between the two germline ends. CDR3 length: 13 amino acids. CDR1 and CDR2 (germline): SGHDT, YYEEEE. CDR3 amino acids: CASSLPNTGELFF. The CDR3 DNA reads TGTGCCAGCAGCTTACCGAACACCGGGGAGCTGTTTTTT.

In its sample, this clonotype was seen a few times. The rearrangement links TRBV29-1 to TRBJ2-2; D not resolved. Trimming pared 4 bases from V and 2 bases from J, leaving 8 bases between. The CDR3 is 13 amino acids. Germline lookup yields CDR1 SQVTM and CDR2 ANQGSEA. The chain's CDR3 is CSVVSQNTGELFF. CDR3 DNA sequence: TGCAGCGTTGTGAGCCAAAACACCGGGGAGCTGTTTTTT.

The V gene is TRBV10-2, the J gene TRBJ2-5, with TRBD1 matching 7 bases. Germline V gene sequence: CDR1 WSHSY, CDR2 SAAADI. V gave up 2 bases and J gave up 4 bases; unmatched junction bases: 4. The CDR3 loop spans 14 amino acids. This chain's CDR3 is CASSEGQAGETQYF. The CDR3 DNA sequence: TGCGCCAGCAGTGAGGGACAGGCCGGAGAGACCCAGTACTTC.